This TCR beta chain came from a study of cytomegalovirus exposure and HLA in healthy donors. Only one count was recorded for this clone. What it binds is unknown. Broader study findings: Later analysis indicated greater clonal expansion among HLA-associated TCR beta chains than among equally common other chains.

CDR1 is SGHRS and CDR2 is YFSETQ in the germline V gene. V lost 7 bases, J lost 0 bases, and 12 bases stayed unmatched. CDR3 size: 17 residues. Whether this donor was CMV seropositive was not recorded. The PCR ran on 60 Vbeta and 13 Jbeta primers. TCRdb's table, derived via immunoSEQ multiplex PCR, lists solely in-frame clones and lacks some. Among 75,000 to 95,000 clones, roughly four fifths were seen once, and the ten largest hold around 15%. J is TRBJ2-1 and V is TRBV5-1, with 8 bases that match TRBD2. Input material: PBMCs. This receptor was identified in a human donor in good health. The CDR3 is CASLPASGGPSYNEQFF. The CDR3 DNA is TGCGCCAGCCTCCCGGCTTCGGGGGGGCCCTCCTACAATGAGCAGTTCTTC. Drawing the rest from reference TRBV5-1 and TRBJ2-1, the complete variable domain is KAGVTQTPRYLIKTRGQQVTLSCSPISGHRSVSWYQQTPGQGLQFLFEYFSETQRNKGNFPGRFSGRQFSNSRSEMNVSTLELGDSALYLCASLPASGGPSYNEQFFGPGTRLTVL.